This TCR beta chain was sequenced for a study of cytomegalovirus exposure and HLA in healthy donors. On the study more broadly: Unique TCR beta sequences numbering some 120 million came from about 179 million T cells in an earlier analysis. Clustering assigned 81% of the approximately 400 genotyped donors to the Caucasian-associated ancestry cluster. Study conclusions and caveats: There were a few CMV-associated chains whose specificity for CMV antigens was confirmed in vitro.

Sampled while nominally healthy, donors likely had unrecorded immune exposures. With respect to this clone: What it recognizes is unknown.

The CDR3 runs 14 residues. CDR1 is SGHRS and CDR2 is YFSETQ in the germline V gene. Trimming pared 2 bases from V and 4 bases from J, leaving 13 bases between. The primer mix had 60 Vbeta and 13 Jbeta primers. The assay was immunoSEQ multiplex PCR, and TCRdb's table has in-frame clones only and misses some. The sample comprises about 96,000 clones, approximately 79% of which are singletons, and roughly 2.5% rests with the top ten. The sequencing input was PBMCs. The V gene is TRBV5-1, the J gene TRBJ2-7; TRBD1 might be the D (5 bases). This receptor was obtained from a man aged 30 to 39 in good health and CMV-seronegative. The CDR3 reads CASSFDQGTYEQYF. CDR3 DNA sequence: TGCGCCAGCAGCTTTGACCAGGGAACATACGAGCAGTACTTC.